What follows describes a single T cell receptor beta chain. This specimen comes from a study of blood T cell repertoires in COVID-19. Study at large: Acute and convalescent COVID-19 samples came from the United States, Italy and Spain. T cells, B-cell-depleted T cells, or PBMCs supplied cDNA or gDNA.

Per the authors' pipeline: Estimated nucleated cell counts came from reference gene primer amplification. Data came from immunoSEQ multiplex PCR; TCRdb stores just in-frame clones and leaves some out. D and trimming were read from the DNA, whereas the V and J calls and clone size are those reported in that table. The repertoire holds 130,000 to 150,000 clones, with roughly 76% as singletons. Germline V gene sequence: CDR1 LNHNV, CDR2 YYDKDF (reference sequence). The V gene lost 1 base and the J gene lost 4 bases, with 15 bases spanning the gap. CDR3 length equals 16 residues. The TCR comes from a human donor with acute or convalescent COVID-19. The donor label of this sample is uncertain. V is TRBV15 and J is TRBJ2-3; D may be TRBD2 (6 bases). Sequencing was carried out using peripheral blood. CDR3 nucleotides: TGTGCCACCAGCAGAGCGGCCGCCGGGGAGGCAGATACGCAGTATTTT. Amino acids: CATSRAAAGEADTQYF.